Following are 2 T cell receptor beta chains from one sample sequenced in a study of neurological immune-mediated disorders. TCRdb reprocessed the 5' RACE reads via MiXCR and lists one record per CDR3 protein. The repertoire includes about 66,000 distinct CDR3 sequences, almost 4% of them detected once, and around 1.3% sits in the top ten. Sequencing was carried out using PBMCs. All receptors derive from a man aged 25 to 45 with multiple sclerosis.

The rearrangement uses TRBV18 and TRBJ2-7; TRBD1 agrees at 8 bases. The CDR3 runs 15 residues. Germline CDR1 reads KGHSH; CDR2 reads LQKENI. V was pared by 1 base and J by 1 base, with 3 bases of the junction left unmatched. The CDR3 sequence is CASSPRQGASYEQYF. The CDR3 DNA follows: TGTGCCAGCTCACCACGGCAGGGGGCATCCTACGAGCAGTACTTC.

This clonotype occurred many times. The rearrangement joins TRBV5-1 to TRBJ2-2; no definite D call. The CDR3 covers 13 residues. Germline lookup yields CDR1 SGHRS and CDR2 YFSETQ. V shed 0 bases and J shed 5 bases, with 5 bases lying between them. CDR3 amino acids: CASSLEWTGELFF. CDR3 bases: TGCGCCAGCAGCTTGGAATGGACCGGGGAGCTGTTTTTT.